This TCR beta chain was captured by sequencing in a study of CD8+ T cells in alopecia areata. Points from the study as a whole: Significant decreases in scalp clonality and expanded CD8+ clones followed tofacitinib treatment.

The treatment: oral pan-JAK inhibitor, 5-10 mg twice daily. This clone was counted a few times. What it binds is unknown. The sequencing template was cDNA reverse transcribed from extracted RNA. TCRdb's table, derived via immunoSEQ multiplex PCR, lists solely in-frame clones and lacks some. The sample records 150,000 to 200,000 clones, about half being singletons. Germline V gene data show CDR1 as ENHRY and CDR2 as SYGVKD. There are 16 residues in the CDR3. V shed 2 bases and J shed 4 bases, with 16 bases lying between them. This chain joins TRBV10-3 and TRBJ2-3; tentatively, D is TRBD1 or TRBD2 (5 bases each). The sequence was obtained from a human donor with alopecia areata. The starting material was CD8+ T cells sorted from blood, obtained at week 52, from a patient treated with tofacitinib. CDR3 nucleotides: TGTGCCATCAGTGAGCTCGGGGCCTCCGGTGCAGATACGCAGTATTTT. It is translated as CAISELGASGADTQYF.